This TCR beta chain appears in the sequencing data of a study of T-cell memory formation after mild COVID-19. Study in general: There were largely donor-specific TCR clusters. Study-wide points: The pre-infection memory compartment contained some responding clones, suggesting cross-reactive memory joined.

As regards this clonotype: Its antigen is unknown.

5'RACE with constant-segment primers yielded barcoded, UMI-tagged TCR alpha and TCR beta cDNA libraries. MiXCR, applied by TCRdb to the 5' RACE reads, yields one record per CDR3 protein. The table records about 40,000 distinct CDR3 sequences, about 6.7% of them present only once. Input material: PBMCs or a T cell subset sorted from them (not recorded which). This TCR derives from an adult who had mild COVID-19 (a few samples of this study predate the infection). Cell type and time point are not known.

Here the CDR3 DNA reads TGCGCCAGCAGCCCCGGCTGGGACGGAAATTCACCCCTCCACTTT. Its protein product is CASSPGWDGNSPLHF. J is TRBJ1-6 and V is TRBV5-1; D is possibly TRBD1 (5 bases). Germline loops: CDR1 SGHRS, CDR2 YFSETQ. Trimming left V 4 bases short and J 7 bases short, with 15 bases between. This CDR3 spans 15 amino acids.